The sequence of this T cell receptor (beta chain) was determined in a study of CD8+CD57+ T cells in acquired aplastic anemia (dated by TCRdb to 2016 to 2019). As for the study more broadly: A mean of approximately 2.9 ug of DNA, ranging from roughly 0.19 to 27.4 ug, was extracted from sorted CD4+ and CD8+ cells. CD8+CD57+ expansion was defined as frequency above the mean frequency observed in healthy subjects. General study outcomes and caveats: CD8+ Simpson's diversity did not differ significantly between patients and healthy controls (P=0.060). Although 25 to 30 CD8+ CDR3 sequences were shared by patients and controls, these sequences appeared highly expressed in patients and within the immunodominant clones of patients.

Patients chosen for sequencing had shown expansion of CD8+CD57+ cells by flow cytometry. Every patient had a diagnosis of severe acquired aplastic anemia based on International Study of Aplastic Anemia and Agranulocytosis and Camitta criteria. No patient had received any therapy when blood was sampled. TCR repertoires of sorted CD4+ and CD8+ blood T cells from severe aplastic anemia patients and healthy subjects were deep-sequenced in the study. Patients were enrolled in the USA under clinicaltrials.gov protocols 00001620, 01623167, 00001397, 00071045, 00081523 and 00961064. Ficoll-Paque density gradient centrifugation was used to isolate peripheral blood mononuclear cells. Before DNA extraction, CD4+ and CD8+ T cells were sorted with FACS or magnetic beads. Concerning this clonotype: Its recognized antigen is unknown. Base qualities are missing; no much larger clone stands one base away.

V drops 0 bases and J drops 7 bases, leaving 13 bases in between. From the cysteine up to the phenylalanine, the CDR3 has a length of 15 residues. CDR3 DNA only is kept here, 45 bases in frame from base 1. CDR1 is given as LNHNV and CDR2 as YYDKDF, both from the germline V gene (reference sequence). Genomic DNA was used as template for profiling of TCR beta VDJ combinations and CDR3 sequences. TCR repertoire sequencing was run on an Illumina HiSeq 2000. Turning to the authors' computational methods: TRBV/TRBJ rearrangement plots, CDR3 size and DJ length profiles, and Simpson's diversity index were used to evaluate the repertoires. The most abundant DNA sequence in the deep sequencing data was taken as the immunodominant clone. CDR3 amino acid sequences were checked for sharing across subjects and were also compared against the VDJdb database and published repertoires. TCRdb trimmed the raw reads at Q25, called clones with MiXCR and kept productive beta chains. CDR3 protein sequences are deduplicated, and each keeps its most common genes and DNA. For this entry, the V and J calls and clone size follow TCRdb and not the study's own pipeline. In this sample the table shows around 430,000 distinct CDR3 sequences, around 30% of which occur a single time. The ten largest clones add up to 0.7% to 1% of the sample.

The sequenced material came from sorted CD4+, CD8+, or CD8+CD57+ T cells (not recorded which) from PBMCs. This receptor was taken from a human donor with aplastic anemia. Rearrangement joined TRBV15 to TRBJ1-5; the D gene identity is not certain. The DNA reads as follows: TGTGCCACCAGCAGAGATCCAGCAGTGAACCAGCCCCAGCATTTT. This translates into CATSRDPAVNQPQHF.